This T cell receptor (beta chain) appears in the sequencing data of a study of cytomegalovirus exposure and HLA in healthy donors. Study-wide context: Early release data held around 82 million unique TCRs from HLA-typed donors. Study-wide results and caveats: A later analysis revealed that TCR association rates differed between HLA loci, peaking at DRB1 and bottoming out at HLA-C. A previous analysis found most TCR beta V segments productive roughly 90% or roughly 30% of the time.

The primer mix had 60 Vbeta and 13 Jbeta primers. Libraries were prepared by immunoSEQ multiplex PCR; TCRdb keeps only in-frame clonotypes and omits some of them. The sample lists 150,000 to 200,000 clones, around 85% occurring once. Regarding this clone: Its specificity is not known.

This CDR3 has 15 residues. The V gene's germline CDR1 is MRHNA and CDR2 SNTAGT. V was clipped by 3 bases and J by 0 bases, with 11 bases between them. The sequence was obtained from a boy between 2 and 15 years old in good health and CMV-seronegative. This chain joins TRBV6-4 and TRBJ1-1; D remains ambiguous. Sequencing used PBMCs. CDR3 bases: TGTGCCAGCAGTGAGAGCGGCAGACTGAACACTGAAGCTTTCTTT. Its protein product is CASSESGRLNTEAFF.